The 6 T cell receptor beta chains below come from one sample, sequenced in a study of blood T cell repertoires in COVID-19. TCRdb's table, derived via immunoSEQ multiplex PCR, lists solely in-frame clones and lacks some. Here the sample spans around 57,000 clones, roughly 84% being singletons. Sample: peripheral blood. These receptors were taken from a woman in her sixties or seventies with acute or convalescent COVID-19.

This clone was seen only a few times. This chain joins TRBV11-2 and TRBJ2-1; D is perhaps TRBD1 (6 bases). The CDR3 runs to 17 residues. The germline V gene has CDR1 SGHAT and CDR2 FQNNGV. The V end lost 1 base, the J end lost 3 bases, and 16 bases lay between the germline ends. The CDR3 DNA reads as TGTGCCAGCAGCTTAGGGGCTCACAGGGCCATCTACAATGAGCAGTTCTTC. Residues: CASSLGAHRAIYNEQFF.

The V gene is TRBV11-3, the J gene TRBJ2-3; possible D gene TRBD1, 6 bases. This CDR3 comprises 16 residues. The V end lost 0 bases, the J end lost 5 bases, and 15 bases lay between the germline ends. Germline V gene lookup returns CDR1 SGHNT and CDR2 YENEEA. The CDR3 DNA is TGTGCCAGCAGCTTAGAGGGACAAGGCCCCAGAGATACGCAGTATTTT. This sequence encodes CASSLEGQGPRDTQYF.

The chain recombines TRBV3-1 (or the pseudogene TRBV3-2) with TRBJ2-1; D possibly corresponds to TRBD2 (7 bases). The CDR3 spans 18 residues. Germline lookup yields CDR1 LGHDT and CDR2 YNNKEL (reference sequence). V shed 1 base and J shed 0 bases, with 16 bases lying between them. The CDR3 region is CASSQVYRGASSYNEQFF. CDR3 sequence (DNA): TGTGCCAGCAGCCAAGTATATCGGGGGGCCAGCTCCTACAATGAGCAGTTCTTC.

V gene TRBV2 combines with J gene TRBJ1-1; a weak D match, TRBD1 (5 bases). The germline V and J ends were trimmed by 1 base and 1 base, with 7 bases remaining between them. This CDR3 is built from 14 residues. Per the germline V gene, CDR1 is SNHLY and CDR2 is FYNNEI. The CDR3 bases are TGTGCCAGCAGTGAAGGACAGCCGAACACTGAAGCTTTCTTT. This translates into CASSEGQPNTEAFF.

V and J are TRBV10-3 and TRBJ1-4; the D is unclear. V dropped 7 bases and J dropped 0 bases, with 9 bases sitting between them. The CDR3 consists of 14 residues. In germline, CDR1 is ENHRY, CDR2 SYGVKD. The CDR3 bases are TGTGCCATCAAGGCGGCGGCAACTAATGAAAAACTGTTTTTT. Translation gives CAIKAAATNEKLFF.

V and J are TRBV5-6 and TRBJ1-2; 7 positions match TRBD1. The CDR3 spans 13 residues. The ends lost 4 bases at V and 4 bases at J; junction bases unmatched: 4. CDR1 is SGHDT, CDR2 YYEEEE, per germline. The CDR3 region is CASSTGVSYGYTF. CDR3 nucleotides: TGTGCCAGCAGCACAGGGGTCTCCTATGGCTACACCTTC. Full variable domain (remainder filled in from reference TRBV5-6 and TRBJ1-2): DAGVTQSPTHLIKTRGQQVTLRCSPKSGHDTVSWYQQALGQGPQFIFQYYEEEERQRGNFPDRFSGHQFPNYSSELNVNALLLGDSALYLCASSTGVSYGYTFGSGTRLTVV.